This T cell receptor beta chain originates from a study of T cells in localized non-small cell lung cancer. The study's findings and limits: An association was observed between higher blood T cell density and longer overall survival. Uninvolved adjacent lung showed the highest T cell clonality, exceeding tumor. Adjacent lung tissue had a median about 52 of the top 100 clones found in the tumor. The tumor had only one region sequenced, so heterogeneity remains possible.

V was shortened by 2 bases and J by 2 bases, with 26 bases between the two germline ends. CDR1 is LNHDA and CDR2 is SQIVND in the germline V gene (reference sequence). This CDR3 has 20 residues. Libraries were prepared by immunoSEQ multiplex PCR; TCRdb keeps only in-frame clonotypes and omits some of them. The table lists roughly 16,000 clones, about 89% of them singletons, with more than 3% in the top ten. Concerning this clone: What it recognizes is unknown.

The sequencing here drew on peripheral blood, taken before any cancer treatment. The chain is built from TRBV19 and TRBJ2-3; D is possibly TRBD1 (7 bases). The receptor was isolated from a male donor at least 60 years old with stage II squamous cell lung carcinoma. Written as DNA, the CDR3 is TGTGCCAGTAGTATACTCCCGACGGACAGGCGTGGAGGGCACACAGATACGCAGTATTTT. Amino acid sequence: CASSILPTDRRGGHTDTQYF.